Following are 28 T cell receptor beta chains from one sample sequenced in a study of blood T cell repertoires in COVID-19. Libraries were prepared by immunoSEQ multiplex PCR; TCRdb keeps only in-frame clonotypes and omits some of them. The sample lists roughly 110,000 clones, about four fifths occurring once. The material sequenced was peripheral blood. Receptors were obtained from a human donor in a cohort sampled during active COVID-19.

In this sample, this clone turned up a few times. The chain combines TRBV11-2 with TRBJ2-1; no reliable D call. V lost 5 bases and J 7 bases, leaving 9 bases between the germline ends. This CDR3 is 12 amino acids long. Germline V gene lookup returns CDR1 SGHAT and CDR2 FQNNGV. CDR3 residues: CASSKTGNEQFF. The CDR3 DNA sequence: TGTGCCAGCAGCAAGACGGGTAATGAGCAGTTCTTC. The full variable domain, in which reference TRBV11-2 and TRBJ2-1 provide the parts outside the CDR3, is EAGVAQSPRYKIIEKRQSVAFWCNPISGHATLYWYQQILGQGPKLLIQFQNNGVVDDSQLPKDRFSAERLKGVDSTLKIQPAKLEDSAVYLCASSKTGNEQFFGPGTRLTVL.

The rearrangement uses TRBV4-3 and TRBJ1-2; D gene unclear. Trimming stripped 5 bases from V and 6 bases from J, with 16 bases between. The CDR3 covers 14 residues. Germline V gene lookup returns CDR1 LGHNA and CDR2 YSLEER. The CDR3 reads CASSGRSTLNGYTF. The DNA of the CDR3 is TGCGCCAGCAGCGGTCGGAGTACCCTAAATGGCTACACCTTC.

CDR3 sequence reads: CASSLGLAGGSYNEQFF. The CDR3 DNA reads as TGTGCCAGCAGCTTGGGACTAGCGGGGGGTTCCTACAATGAGCAGTTCTTC. V gene TRBV11-3 combines with J gene TRBJ2-1; the match to TRBD2 covers 15 bases. The V segment lost 3 bases and the J segment 1 base; nucleotides outside the gene matches: 1. From germline, CDR1 is SGHNT and CDR2 YENEEA. This CDR3 is built from 17 residues.

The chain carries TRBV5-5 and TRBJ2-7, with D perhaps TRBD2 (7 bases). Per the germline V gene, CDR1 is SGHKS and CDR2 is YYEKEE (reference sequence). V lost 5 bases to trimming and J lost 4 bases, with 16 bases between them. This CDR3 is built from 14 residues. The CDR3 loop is CASRGGLAEYEQYF. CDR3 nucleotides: TGTGCCAGCAGGGGGGGCCTAGCGGAGTACGAGCAGTACTTC.

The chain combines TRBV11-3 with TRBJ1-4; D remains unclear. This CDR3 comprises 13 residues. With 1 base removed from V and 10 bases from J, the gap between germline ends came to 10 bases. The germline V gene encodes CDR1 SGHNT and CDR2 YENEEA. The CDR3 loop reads CASSLGWSGKLFF. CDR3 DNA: TGTGCCAGCAGCTTAGGTTGGTCCGGAAAACTGTTTTTT.

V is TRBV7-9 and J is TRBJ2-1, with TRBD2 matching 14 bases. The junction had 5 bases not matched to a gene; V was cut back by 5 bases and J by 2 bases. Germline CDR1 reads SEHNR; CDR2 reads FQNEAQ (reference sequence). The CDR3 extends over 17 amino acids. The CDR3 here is CASSQQTSGGAYNEQFF. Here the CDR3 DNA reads TGTGCCAGCAGCCAACAGACTAGCGGGGGGGCCTACAATGAGCAGTTCTTC.

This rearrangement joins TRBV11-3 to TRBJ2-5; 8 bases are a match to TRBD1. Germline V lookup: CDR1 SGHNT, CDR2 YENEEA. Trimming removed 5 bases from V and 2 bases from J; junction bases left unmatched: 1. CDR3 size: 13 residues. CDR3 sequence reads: CASSRTGQETQYF. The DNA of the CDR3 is TGTGCCAGCAGCCGGACAGGGCAAGAGACCCAGTACTTC. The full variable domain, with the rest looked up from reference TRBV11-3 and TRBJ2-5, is EAGVVQSPRYKIIEKKQPVAFWCNPISGHNTLYWYLQNLGQGPELLIRYENEEAVDDSQLPKDRFSAERLKGVDSTLKIQPAELGDSAVYLCASSRTGQETQYFGPGTRLLVL.

This CDR3 reads CASSVGTELRNNEQFF. For the CDR3, the DNA is TGTGCCAGCAGTGTAGGAACAGAATTAAGGAACAATGAGCAGTTCTTC. The chain couples TRBV6-1 to TRBJ2-1, with no clear D. V shed 4 bases and J shed 5 bases, with 18 bases lying between them. The germline gives CDR1 MNHNS, CDR2 SASEGT. CDR3 size: 16 residues.

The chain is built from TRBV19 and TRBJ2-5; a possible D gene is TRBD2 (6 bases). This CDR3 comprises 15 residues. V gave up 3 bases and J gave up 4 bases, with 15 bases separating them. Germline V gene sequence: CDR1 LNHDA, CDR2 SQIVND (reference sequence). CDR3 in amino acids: CASSMVTRRGETQYF. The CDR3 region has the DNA TGTGCCAGTAGTATGGTCACGAGGAGGGGAGAGACCCAGTACTTC.

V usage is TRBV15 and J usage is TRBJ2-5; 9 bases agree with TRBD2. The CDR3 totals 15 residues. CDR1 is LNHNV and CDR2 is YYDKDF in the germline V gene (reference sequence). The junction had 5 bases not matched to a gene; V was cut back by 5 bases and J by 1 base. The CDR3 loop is CATSLSGGIQETQYF. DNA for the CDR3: TGTGCCACCAGCTTGAGCGGGGGGATCCAAGAGACCCAGTACTTC.

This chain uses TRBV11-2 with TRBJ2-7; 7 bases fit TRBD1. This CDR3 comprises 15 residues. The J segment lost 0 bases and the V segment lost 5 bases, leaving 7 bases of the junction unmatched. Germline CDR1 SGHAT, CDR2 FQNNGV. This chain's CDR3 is CASSHQGVSSYEQYF. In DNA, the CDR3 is TGTGCCAGCAGCCATCAGGGGGTTAGCTCCTACGAGCAGTACTTC.

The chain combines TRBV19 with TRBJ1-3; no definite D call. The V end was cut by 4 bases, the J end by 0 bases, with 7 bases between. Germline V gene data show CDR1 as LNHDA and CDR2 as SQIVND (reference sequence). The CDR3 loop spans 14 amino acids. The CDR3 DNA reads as TGTGCCAGTAGTACAGGCTTCTCTGGAAACACCATATATTTT. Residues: CASSTGFSGNTIYF.

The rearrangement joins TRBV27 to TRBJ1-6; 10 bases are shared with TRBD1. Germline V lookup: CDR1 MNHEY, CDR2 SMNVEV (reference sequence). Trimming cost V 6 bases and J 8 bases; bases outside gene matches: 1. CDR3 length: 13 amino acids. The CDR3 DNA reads TGTGCCAGCAGGGGACAGGGGTATTCACCCCTCCACTTT. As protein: CASRGQGYSPLHF.

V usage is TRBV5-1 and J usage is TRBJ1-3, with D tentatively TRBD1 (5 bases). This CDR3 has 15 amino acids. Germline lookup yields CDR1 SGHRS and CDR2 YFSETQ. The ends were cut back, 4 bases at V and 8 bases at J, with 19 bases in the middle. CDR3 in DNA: TGCGCCAGCAGCCCATCGGGGCAGGGAGGGCACACCATATATTTT. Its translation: CASSPSGQGGHTIYF.

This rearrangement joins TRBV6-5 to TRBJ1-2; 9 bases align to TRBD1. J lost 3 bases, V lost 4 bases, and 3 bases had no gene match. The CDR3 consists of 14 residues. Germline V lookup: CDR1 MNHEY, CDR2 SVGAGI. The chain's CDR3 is CASSWTGADYGYTF. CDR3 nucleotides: TGTGCCAGCAGTTGGACAGGGGCAGACTATGGCTACACCTTC.

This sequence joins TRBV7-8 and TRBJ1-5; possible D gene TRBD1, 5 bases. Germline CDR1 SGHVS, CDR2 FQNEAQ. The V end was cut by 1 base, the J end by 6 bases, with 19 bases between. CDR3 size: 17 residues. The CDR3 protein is CASSLGQRAFIGQPQHF. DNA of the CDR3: TGTGCCAGCAGCTTAGGACAGAGAGCCTTTATCGGTCAGCCCCAGCATTTT.

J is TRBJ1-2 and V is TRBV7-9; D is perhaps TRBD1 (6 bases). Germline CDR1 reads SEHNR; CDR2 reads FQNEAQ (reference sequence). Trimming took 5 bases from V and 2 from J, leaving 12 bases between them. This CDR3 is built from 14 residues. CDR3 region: CASSGRTANYGYTF. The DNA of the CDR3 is TGTGCCAGCAGCGGAAGGACAGCCAACTATGGCTACACCTTC.

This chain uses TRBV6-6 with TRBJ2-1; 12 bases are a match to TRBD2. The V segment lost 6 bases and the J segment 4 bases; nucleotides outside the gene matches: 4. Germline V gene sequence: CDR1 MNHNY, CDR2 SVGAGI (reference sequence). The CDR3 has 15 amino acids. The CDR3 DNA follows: TGTGCCAGCAGGGACGGGACTAGCGGGTACAATGAGCAGTTCTTC. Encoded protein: CASRDGTSGYNEQFF.

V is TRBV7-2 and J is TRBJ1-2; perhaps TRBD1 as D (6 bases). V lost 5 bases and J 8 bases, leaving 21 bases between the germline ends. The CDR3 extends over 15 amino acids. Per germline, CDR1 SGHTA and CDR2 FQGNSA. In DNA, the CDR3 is TGTGCCAGCAGCCCGAGGCGACAGGTTCAGATCGGCTACACCTTC. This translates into CASSPRRQVQIGYTF.

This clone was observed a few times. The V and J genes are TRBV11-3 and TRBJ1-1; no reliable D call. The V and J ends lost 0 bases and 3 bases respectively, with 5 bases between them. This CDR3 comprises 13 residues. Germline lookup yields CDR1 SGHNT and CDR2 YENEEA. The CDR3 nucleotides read TGTGCCAGCAGCTTAGAGTATGACACTGAAGCTTTCTTT. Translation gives CASSLEYDTEAFF.

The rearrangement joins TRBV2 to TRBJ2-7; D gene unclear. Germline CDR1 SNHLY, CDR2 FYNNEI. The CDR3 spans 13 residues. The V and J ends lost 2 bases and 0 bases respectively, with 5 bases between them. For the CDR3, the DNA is TGTGCCAGCAGTGAACGCAGCTCCTACGAGCAGTACTTC. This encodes CASSERSSYEQYF.

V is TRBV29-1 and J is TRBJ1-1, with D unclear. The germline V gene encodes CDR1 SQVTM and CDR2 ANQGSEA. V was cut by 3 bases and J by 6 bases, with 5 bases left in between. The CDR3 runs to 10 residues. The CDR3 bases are TGCAGCGTTGATTCTCCTGAAGCTTTCTTT. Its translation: CSVDSPEAFF.

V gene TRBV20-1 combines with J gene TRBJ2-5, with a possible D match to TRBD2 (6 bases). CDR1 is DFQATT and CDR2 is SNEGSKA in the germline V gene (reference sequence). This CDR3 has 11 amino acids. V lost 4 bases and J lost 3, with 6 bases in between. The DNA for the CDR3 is TGCAGTGCTATAGCGGAAGAGACCCAGTACTTC. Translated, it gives CSAIAEETQYF.

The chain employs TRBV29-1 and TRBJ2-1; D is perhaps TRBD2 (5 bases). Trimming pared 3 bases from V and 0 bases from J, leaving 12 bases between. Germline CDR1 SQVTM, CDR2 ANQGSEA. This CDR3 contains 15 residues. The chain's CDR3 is CSVEEWESSYNEQFF. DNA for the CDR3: TGCAGCGTTGAGGAGTGGGAGAGCTCCTACAATGAGCAGTTCTTC.

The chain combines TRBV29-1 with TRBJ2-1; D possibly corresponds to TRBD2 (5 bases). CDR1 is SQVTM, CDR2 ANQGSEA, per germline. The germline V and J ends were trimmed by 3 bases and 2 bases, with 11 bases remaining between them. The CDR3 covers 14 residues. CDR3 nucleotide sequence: TGCAGCGTTGACCGGGGATCAGCCTACAATGAGCAGTTCTTC. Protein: CSVDRGSAYNEQFF.

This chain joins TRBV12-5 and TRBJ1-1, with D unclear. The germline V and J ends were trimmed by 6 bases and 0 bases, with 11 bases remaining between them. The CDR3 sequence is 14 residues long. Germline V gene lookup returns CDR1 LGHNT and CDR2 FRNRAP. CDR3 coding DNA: TGTGCTAGTGGACAAACAGCCATGAACACTGAAGCTTTCTTT. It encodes CASGQTAMNTEAFF.

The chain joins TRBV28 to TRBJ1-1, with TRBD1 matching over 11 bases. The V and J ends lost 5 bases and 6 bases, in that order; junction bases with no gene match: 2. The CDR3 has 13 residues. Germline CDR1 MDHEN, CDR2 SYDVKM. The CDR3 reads CASSRTGGPEAFF. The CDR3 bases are TGTGCCAGCAGTCGGACAGGGGGCCCTGAAGCTTTCTTT. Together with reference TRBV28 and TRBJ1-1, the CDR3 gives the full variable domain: DVKVTQSSRYLVKRTGEKVFLECVQDMDHENMFWYRQDPGLGLRLIYFSYDVKMKEKGDIPEGYSVSREKKERFSLILESASTNQTSMYLCASSRTGGPEAFFGQGTRLTVV.

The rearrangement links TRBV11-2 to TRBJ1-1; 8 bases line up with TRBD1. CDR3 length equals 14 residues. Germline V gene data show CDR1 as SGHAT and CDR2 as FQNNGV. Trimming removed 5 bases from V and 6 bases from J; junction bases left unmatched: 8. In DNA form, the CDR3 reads TGTGCCAGCAGCCCACTCAGGGGGCGGTCTGAAGCTTTCTTT. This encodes CASSPLRGRSEAFF.